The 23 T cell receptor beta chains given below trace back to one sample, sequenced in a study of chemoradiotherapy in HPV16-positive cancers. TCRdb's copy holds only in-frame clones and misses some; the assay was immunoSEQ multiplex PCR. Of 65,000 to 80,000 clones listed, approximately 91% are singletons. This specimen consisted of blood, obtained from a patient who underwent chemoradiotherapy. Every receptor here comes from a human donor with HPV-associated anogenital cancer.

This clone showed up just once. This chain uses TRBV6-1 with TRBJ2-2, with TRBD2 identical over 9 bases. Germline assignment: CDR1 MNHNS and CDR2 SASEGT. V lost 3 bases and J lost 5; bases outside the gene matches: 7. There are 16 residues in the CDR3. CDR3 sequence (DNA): TGTGCCAGCAGTGACCCCCAGCGGGGGGCTACCGGGGAGCTGTTTTTT. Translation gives CASSDPQRGATGELFF.

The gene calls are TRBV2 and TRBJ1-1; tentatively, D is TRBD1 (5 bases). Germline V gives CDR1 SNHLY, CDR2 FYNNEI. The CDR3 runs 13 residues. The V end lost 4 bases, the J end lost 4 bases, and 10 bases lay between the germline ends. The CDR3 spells CASSGQSLTEAFF. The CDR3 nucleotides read TGTGCCAGCAGTGGACAGTCCCTCACTGAAGCTTTCTTT.

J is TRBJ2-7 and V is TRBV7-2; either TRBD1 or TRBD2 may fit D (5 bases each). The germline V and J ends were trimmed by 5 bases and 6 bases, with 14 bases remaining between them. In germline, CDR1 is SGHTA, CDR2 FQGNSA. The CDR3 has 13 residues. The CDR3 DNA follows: TGTGCCAGCAGCCTAGGGACCCCGCGCGAGCAGTACTTC. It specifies CASSLGTPREQYF.

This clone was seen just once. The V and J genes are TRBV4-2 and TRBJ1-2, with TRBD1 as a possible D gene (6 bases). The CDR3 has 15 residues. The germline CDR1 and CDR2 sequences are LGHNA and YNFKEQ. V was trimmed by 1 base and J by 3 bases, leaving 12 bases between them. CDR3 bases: TGTGCCAGCAGCCAAGGCAACAGGGACTACTATGGCTACACCTTC. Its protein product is CASSQGNRDYYGYTF.

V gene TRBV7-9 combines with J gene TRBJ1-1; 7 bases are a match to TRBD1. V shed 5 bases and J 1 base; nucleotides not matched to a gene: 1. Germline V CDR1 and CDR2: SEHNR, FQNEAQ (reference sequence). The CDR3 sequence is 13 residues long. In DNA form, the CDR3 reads TGTGCCAGCAGCCGGACAGGGAACACTGAAGCTTTCTTT. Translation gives CASSRTGNTEAFF. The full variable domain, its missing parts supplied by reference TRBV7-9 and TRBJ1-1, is DTGVSQNPRHKITKRGQNVTFRCDPISEHNRLYWYRQTLGQGPEFLTYFQNEAQLEKSRLLSDRFSAERPKGSFSTLEIQRTEQGDSAMYLCASSRTGNTEAFFGQGTRLTVV.

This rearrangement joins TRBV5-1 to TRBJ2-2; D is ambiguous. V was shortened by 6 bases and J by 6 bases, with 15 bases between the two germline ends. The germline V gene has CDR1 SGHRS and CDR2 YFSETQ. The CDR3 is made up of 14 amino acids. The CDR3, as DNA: TGCGCCAGCACCACCCAGCTCACGGCCGGGGAGCTGTTTTTT. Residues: CASTTQLTAGELFF.

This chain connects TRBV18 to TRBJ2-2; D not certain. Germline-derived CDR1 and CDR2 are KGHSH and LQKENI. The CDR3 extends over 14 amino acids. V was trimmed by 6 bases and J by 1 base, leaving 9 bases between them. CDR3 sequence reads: CASSSTVNTGELFF. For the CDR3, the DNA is TGTGCCAGCTCGTCGACTGTGAACACCGGGGAGCTGTTTTTT.

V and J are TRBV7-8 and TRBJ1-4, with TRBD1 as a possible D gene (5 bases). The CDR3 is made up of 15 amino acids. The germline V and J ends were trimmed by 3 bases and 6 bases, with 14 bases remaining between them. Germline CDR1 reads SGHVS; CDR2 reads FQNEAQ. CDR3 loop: CASSLTVIGDEKLFF. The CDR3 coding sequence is TGTGCCAGCAGCTTGACAGTCATAGGGGATGAAAAACTGTTTTTT.

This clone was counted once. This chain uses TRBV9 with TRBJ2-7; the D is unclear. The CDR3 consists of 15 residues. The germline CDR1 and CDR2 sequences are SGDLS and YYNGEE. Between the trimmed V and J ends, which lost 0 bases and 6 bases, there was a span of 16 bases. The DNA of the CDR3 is TGTGCCAGCAGCGTAGAACCCGGGTTGGGTGCCGAGCAGTACTTC. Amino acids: CASSVEPGLGAEQYF.

In DNA form, the CDR3 reads TGTGCCAGCAGTGAAACTGTCAGACAGGGAGGTACTGAAGCTTTCTTT. Protein product: CASSETVRQGGTEAFF. This sequence joins TRBV25-1 and TRBJ1-1; 7 bases align to TRBD1. Per the germline V gene, CDR1 is MGHDK and CDR2 is SYGVNS. The CDR3 extends over 16 amino acids. Unmatched junction bases numbered 11, after V lost 2 bases and J lost 5 bases.

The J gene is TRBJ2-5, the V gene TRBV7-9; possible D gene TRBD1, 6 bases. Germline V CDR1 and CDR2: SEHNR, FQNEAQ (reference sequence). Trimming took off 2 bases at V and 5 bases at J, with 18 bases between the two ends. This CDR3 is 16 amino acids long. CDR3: CASSLLVAGGWETQYF. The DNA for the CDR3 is TGTGCCAGCAGCTTATTAGTTGCTGGGGGCTGGGAGACCCAGTACTTC.

CDR3 region: CASSIDNQPQHF. CDR3 DNA sequence: TGTGCCAGTAGTATAGACAATCAGCCCCAGCATTTT. The chain couples TRBV19 to TRBJ1-5; D ambiguous. CDR1 LNHDA and CDR2 SQIVND come from the germline V gene (reference sequence). This CDR3 is 12 amino acids long. The V end was cut by 0 bases, the J end by 3 bases, with 0 bases between. The full variable domain, with the rest looked up from reference TRBV19 and TRBJ1-5, is DGGITQSPKYLFRKEGQNVTLSCEQNLNHDAMYWYRQDPGQGLRLIYYSQIVNDFQKGDIAEGYSVSREKKESFPLTVTSAQKNPTAFYLCASSIDNQPQHFGDGTRLSIL.

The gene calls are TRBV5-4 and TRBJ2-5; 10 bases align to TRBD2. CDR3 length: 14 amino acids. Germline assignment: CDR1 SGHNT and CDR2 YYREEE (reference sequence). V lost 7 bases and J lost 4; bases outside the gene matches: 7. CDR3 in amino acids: CASRYSGGGETQYF. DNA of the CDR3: TGTGCCAGCCGCTACAGCGGGGGGGGAGAGACCCAGTACTTC.

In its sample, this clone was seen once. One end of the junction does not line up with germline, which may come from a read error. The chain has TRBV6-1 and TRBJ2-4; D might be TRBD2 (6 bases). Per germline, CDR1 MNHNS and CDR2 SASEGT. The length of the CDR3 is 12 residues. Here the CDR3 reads CASSEGGPGLFF. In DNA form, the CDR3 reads TGTGCCAGCAGTGAAGGGGGACCGGGACTTTTTTTC.

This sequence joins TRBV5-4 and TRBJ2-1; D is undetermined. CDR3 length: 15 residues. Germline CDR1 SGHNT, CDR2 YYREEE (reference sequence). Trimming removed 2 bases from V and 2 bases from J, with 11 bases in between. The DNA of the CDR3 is TGTGCCAGCAGCTTCAACCGAATGCCCTACAATGAGCAGTTCTTC. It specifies CASSFNRMPYNEQFF.

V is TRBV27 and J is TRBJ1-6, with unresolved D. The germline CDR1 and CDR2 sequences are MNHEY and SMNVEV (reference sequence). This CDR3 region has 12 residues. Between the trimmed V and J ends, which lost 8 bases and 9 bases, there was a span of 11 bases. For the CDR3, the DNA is TGTGCCAGCGCCATCATGGGTTCACCCCTCCACTTT. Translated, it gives CASAIMGSPLHF.

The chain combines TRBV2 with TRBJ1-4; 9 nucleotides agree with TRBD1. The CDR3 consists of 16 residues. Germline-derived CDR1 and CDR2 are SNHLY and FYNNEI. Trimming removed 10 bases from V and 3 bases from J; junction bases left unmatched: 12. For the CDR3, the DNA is TGTGCCACCCTGTCCCGGGACAGGGTTTCTAATGAAAAACTGTTTTTT. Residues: CATLSRDRVSNEKLFF.

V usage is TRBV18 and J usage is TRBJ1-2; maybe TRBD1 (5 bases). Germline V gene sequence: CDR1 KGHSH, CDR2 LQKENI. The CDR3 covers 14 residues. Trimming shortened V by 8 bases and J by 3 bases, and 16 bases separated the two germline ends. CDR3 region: CASRSSGTDYGYTF. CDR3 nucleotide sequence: TGTGCCAGCCGATCCTCAGGGACCGACTATGGCTACACCTTC.

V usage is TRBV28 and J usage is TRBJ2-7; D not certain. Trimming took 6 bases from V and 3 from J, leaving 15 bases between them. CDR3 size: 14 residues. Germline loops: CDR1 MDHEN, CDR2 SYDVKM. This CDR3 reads CASSLKIVNYEQYF. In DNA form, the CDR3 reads TGTGCCAGCAGCTTGAAGATAGTAAACTACGAGCAGTACTTC.

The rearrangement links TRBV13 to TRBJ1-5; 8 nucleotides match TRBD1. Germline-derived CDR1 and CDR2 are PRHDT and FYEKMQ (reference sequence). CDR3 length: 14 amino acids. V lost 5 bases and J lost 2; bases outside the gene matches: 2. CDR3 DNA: TGTGCCAGCAGCAAGGGACAGGGCAATCAGCCCCAGCATTTT. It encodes CASSKGQGNQPQHF.

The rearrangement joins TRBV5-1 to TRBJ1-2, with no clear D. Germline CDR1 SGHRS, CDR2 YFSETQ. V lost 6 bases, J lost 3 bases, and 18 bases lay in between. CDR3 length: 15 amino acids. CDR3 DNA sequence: TGCGCCAGCACACCCCTAATGGGGTTGGACTATGGCTACACCTTC. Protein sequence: CASTPLMGLDYGYTF.

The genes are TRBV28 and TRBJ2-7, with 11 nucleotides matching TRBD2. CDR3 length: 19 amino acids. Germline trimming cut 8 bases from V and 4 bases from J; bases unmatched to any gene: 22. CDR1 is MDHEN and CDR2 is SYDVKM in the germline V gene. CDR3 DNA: TGTGCCAGCGCTACAGGACGGACTTATACGACTAGCGGGACGTACGAGCAGTACTTC. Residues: CASATGRTYTTSGTYEQYF. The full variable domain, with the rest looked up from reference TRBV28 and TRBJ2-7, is DVKVTQSSRYLVKRTGEKVFLECVQDMDHENMFWYRQDPGLGLRLIYFSYDVKMKEKGDIPEGYSVSREKKERFSLILESASTNQTSMYLCASATGRTYTTSGTYEQYFGPGTRLTVT.

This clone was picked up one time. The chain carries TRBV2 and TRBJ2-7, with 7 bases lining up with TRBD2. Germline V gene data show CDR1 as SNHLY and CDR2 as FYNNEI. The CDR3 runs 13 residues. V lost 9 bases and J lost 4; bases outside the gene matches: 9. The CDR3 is CASLRSGAYEQYF. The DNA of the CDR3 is TGTGCCAGTTTAAGGAGCGGGGCGTACGAGCAGTACTTC.